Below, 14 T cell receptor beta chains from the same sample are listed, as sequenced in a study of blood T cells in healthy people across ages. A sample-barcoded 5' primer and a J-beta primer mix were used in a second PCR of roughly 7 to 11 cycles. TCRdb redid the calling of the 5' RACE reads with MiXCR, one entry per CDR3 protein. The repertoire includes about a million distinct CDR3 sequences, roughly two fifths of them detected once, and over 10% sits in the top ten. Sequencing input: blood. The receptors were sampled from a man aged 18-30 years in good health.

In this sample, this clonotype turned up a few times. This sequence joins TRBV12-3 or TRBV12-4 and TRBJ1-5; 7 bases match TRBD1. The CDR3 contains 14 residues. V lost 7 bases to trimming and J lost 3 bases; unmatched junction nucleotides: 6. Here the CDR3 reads CASTKGQLNQPQHF. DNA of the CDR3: TGTGCCAGCACCAAGGGACAGCTCAATCAGCCCCAGCATTTT.

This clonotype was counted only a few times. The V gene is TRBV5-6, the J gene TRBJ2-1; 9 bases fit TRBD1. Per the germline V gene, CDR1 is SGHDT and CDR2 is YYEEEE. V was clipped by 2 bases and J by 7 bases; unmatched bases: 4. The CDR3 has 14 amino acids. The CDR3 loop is CASSFYRGLNEQFF. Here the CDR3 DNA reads TGTGCCAGCAGCTTCTACAGGGGGCTAAATGAGCAGTTCTTC.

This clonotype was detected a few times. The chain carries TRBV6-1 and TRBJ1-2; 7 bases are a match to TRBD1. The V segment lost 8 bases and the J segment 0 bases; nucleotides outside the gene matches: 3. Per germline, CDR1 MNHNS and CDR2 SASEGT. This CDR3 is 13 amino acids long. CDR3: CASVTGANYGYTF. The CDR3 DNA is TGTGCCAGCGTTACAGGGGCTAACTATGGCTACACCTTC.

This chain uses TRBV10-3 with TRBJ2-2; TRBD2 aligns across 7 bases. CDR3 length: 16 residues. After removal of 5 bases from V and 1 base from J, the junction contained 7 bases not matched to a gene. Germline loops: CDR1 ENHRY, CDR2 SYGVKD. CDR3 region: CAISFTGTKNTGELFF. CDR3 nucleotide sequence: TGTGCCATCAGTTTTACCGGGACTAAGAACACCGGGGAGCTGTTTTTT.

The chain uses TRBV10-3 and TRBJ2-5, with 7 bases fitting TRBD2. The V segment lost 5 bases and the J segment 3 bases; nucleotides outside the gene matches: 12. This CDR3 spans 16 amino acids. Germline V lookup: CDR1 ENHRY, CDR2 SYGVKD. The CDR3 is CAISLGGRLGEETQYF. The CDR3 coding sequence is TGTGCCATCAGTTTGGGAGGGAGGTTGGGGGAAGAGACCCAGTACTTC.

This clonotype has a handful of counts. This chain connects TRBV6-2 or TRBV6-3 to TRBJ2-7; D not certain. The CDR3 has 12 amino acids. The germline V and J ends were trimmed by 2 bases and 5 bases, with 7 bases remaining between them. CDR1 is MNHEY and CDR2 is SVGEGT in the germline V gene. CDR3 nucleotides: TGTGCCAGCAGTTACGGTGTCCACGAGCAGTACTTC. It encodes CASSYGVHEQYF.

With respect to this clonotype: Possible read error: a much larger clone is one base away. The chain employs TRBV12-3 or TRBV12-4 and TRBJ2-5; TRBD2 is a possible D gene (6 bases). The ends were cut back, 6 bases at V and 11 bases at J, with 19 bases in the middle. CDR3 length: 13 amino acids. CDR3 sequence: CASSFGGGREQYF. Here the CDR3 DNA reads TGTGCCAGCAGCTTCGGGGGTGGTCGTGAGCAGTACTTC.

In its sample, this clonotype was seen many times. For the CDR3, the DNA is TGCACCACCTGGGGGGATAACTATGGCTACACCTTC. It codes for CTTWGDNYGYTF. The chain has TRBV29-1 and TRBJ1-2; perhaps TRBD1 as D (5 bases). CDR1 and CDR2 from the germline V gene are SQVTM and ANQGSEA. The CDR3 covers 12 residues.

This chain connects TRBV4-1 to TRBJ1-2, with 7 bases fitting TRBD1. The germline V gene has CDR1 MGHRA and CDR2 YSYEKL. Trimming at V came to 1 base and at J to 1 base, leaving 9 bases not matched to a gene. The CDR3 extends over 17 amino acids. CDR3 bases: TGCGCCAGCAGCCAAGGACAGGGCCCCGCGATTAACTATGGCTACACCTTC. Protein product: CASSQGQGPAINYGYTF.

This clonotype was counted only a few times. CDR3 bases: TGTGCCAGCTGTCAAGCGGGGGGCGTCTCCTACGAGCAGTACTTC. Its translation: CASCQAGGVSYEQYF. The chain has TRBV27 and TRBJ2-7, with 9 bases matching TRBD2. The CDR3 totals 15 residues. Trimming cost V 8 bases and J 0 bases; bases outside gene matches: 8. Germline assignment: CDR1 MNHEY and CDR2 SMNVEV (reference sequence).

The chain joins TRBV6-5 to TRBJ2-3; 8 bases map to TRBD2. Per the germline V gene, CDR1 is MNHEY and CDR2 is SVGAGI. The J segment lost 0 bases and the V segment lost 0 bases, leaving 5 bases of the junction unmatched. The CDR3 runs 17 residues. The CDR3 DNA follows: TGTGCCAGCAGTTACTCGGCTAGCGGGTCTAGCACAGATACGCAGTATTTT. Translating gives CASSYSASGSSTDTQYF.

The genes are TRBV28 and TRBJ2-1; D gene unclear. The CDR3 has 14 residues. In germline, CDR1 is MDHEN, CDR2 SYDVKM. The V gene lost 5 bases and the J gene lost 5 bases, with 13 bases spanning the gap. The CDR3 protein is CASSPDGENNEQFF. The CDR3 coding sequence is TGTGCCAGCAGTCCGGACGGTGAAAACAATGAGCAGTTCTTC.

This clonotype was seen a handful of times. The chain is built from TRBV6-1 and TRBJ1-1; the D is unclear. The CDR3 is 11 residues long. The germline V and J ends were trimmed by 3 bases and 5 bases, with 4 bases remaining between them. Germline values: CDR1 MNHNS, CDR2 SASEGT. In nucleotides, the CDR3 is TGTGCCAGCAGTGATCTGACTGAAGCTTTCTTT. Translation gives CASSDLTEAFF.

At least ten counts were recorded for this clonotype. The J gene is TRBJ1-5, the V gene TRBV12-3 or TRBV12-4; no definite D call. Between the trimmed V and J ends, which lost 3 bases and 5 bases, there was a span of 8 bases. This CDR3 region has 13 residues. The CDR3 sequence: CASSFGRDQPQHF. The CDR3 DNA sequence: TGTGCCAGCAGTTTTGGGAGGGATCAGCCCCAGCATTTT.